One sample yielded the 21 T cell receptor beta chains listed below, sequenced in a study of shared clonotypes between healthy human individuals. Measured with immunoSEQ multiplex PCR; TCRdb has only the in-frame clones, and not every one. The sample carries 2 million to 3 million clones, roughly 93% recorded once. Sequencing was carried out using naive CD4+ T cells from PBMCs. Subset of the sample: CD45RA+ positively selected. The receptors come from a man younger than 35 in good health. Some clones in this sample may be carry-over from other donors' samples.

The chain employs TRBV28 and TRBJ2-3; D unclear. With 8 bases removed from V and 2 bases from J, the gap between germline ends came to 11 bases. This CDR3 spans 13 amino acids. CDR1 and CDR2 from the germline V gene are MDHEN and SYDVKM. The CDR3 DNA is TGTGCCAGCTACGCCAGCGACACAGATACGCAGTATTTT. Residues: CASYASDTDTQYF.

The chain joins TRBV28 to TRBJ2-1; TRBD2 matches at 7 bases. Trimming took 5 bases from V and 12 from J; bases not matched to a gene: 10. This CDR3 has 13 amino acids. Germline V gives CDR1 MDHEN, CDR2 SYDVKM. The CDR3: CASSPGRDYGQFF. CDR3 sequence (DNA): TGTGCCAGCAGTCCAGGCCGGGACTATGGGCAGTTCTTC.

The V call is TRBV5-1, the J call TRBJ2-5; 7 positions agree with TRBD1. Trimming at V came to 0 bases and at J to 4 bases, leaving 3 bases not matched to a gene. Germline V gene sequence: CDR1 SGHRS, CDR2 YFSETQ. The CDR3 extends over 14 amino acids. CDR3 region: CASSLGDSPETQYF. CDR3 sequence (DNA): TGCGCCAGCAGCTTGGGGGACAGTCCAGAGACCCAGTACTTC.

The chain is built from TRBV5-1 and TRBJ2-1; perhaps TRBD1 as D (8 bases). Germline lookup yields CDR1 SGHRS and CDR2 YFSETQ. The V gene lost 7 bases and the J gene lost 7 bases, with 18 bases spanning the gap. The CDR3 has 14 amino acids. CDR3 DNA: TGCGCCAGCGGGGGGGCAGGGGGCCCTAATGAGCAGTTCTTC. Encoded protein: CASGGAGGPNEQFF.

J is TRBJ2-1 and V is TRBV7-2; D possibly corresponds to TRBD1 (5 bases). CDR1 SGHTA and CDR2 FQGNSA come from the germline V gene. V was cut by 1 base and J by 7 bases, with 8 bases left in between. The CDR3 sequence is 13 residues long. In nucleotides, the CDR3 is TGTGCCAGCAGCTTAGAACAGGTGAATGAGCAGTTCTTC. Residues: CASSLEQVNEQFF.

V is TRBV6-5 and J is TRBJ1-6; D unresolved. V lost 4 bases and J 9 bases, leaving 10 bases between the germline ends. This CDR3 has 13 residues. CDR1 is MNHEY and CDR2 is SVGAGI in the germline V gene. CDR3 nucleotide sequence: TGTGCCAGCAGTTCACGCGATACTTCACCCCTCCACTTT. Translating gives CASSSRDTSPLHF.

The genes are TRBV7-3 and TRBJ2-6; D is perhaps TRBD1 (5 bases). The V end was cut by 3 bases, the J end by 3 bases, with 9 bases between. This CDR3 comprises 15 residues. Germline CDR1 is SGHTA and CDR2 is FQGTGA. The CDR3: CASSFAGLGANVLTF. The CDR3, as DNA: TGTGCCAGCAGCTTTGCAGGGCTTGGGGCCAACGTCCTGACTTTC.

The chain links TRBV9 to TRBJ2-1; TRBD2 aligns across 11 bases. Germline V gives CDR1 SGDLS, CDR2 YYNGEE. The length of the CDR3 is 18 residues. J lost 7 bases, V lost 0 bases, and 12 bases had no gene match. CDR3 DNA: TGTGCCAGCAGCGTAGCTCCAACTAGCGGGAGCGGGGTAAATGAGCAGTTCTTC. Amino acid sequence: CASSVAPTSGSGVNEQFF.

The chain combines TRBV6-1 with TRBJ1-4; D is possibly TRBD1 (5 bases). The V end lost 2 bases, the J end lost 0 bases, and 7 bases lay between the germline ends. Germline-derived CDR1 and CDR2 are MNHNS and SASEGT. The CDR3 consists of 15 residues. The CDR3 bases are TGTGCCAGCAGTGAACAGGGCGCAACTAATGAAAAACTGTTTTTT. Translation gives CASSEQGATNEKLFF.

The rearrangement links TRBV7-3 to TRBJ2-7; no firm D call. CDR1 is SGHTA and CDR2 is FQGTGA in the germline V gene. Trimming shortened V by 5 bases and J by 2 bases, and 10 bases separated the two germline ends. The CDR3 is 13 amino acids. CDR3 DNA: TGTGCCAGCAGCCCAACCGGCCCCTACGAGCAGTACTTC. This gives the protein CASSPTGPYEQYF.

The chain recombines TRBV30 with TRBJ2-2; 9 bases are shared with TRBD2. V lost 4 bases to trimming and J lost 8 bases; unmatched junction nucleotides: 5. Germline V lookup: CDR1 GTSNPN, CDR2 SVGIG (reference sequence). The CDR3 has 13 residues. The CDR3 here is CAWTKGLAGELFF. The CDR3 bases are TGTGCCTGGACCAAGGGACTAGCAGGGGAGCTGTTTTTT.

The J gene is TRBJ1-1, the V gene TRBV5-4, with TRBD1 identical over 7 bases. V was clipped by 2 bases and J by 8 bases; unmatched bases: 6. Per the germline V gene, CDR1 is SGHNT and CDR2 is YYREEE (reference sequence). This CDR3 comprises 13 residues. Here the CDR3 reads CASSFWGGQEAFF. DNA for the CDR3: TGTGCCAGCAGCTTTTGGGGGGGACAGGAAGCTTTCTTT.

This sequence joins TRBV6-1 and TRBJ2-5; TRBD1 aligns across 9 bases. Unmatched junction bases numbered 15, after V lost 6 bases and J lost 10 bases. Per the germline V gene, CDR1 is MNHNS and CDR2 is SASEGT. The CDR3 sequence is 15 residues long. CDR3 DNA: TGTGCCAGCAGCCGAGGCGGGGACAGGGATCGTGGCCAGTACTTC. It specifies CASSRGGDRDRGQYF.

CDR3 region: CASSRRGTLGETQYF. The DNA for the CDR3 is TGTGCCAGCAGCCGTCGGGGGACATTAGGGGAGACCCAGTACTTC. J is TRBJ2-5 and V is TRBV7-3; D tentatively reads TRBD1 or TRBD2 (6 bases each). Trimming stripped 5 bases from V and 5 bases from J, with 18 bases between. Germline CDR1 SGHTA, CDR2 FQGTGA. The CDR3 runs 15 residues.

A few counts support this clone. The genes are TRBV6-5 and TRBJ1-5; no clear D. This CDR3 has 14 amino acids. With 4 bases removed from V and 0 bases from J, the gap between germline ends came to 7 bases. Germline V gene sequence: CDR1 MNHEY, CDR2 SVGAGI. CDR3 region: CASSSLSSNQPQHF. The CDR3 nucleotides are TGTGCCAGCAGTTCGCTTAGTAGCAATCAGCCCCAGCATTTT.

The chain couples TRBV4-1 to TRBJ2-7; the D gene is possibly TRBD2 (6 bases). There are 17 residues in the CDR3. V was trimmed by 3 bases and J by 2 bases, leaving 20 bases between them. CDR1 and CDR2 (germline): MGHRA, YSYEKL. The CDR3 region is CASSQGVLASLPYEQYF. The CDR3, as DNA: TGCGCCAGCAGCCAGGGGGTTCTAGCGTCCCTCCCCTACGAGCAGTACTTC.

This chain links TRBV5-1 with TRBJ2-1; maybe TRBD2 (6 bases). Germline V gene lookup returns CDR1 SGHRS and CDR2 YFSETQ. Trimming cost V 2 bases and J 8 bases, with 11 bases left between them. This CDR3 is 13 amino acids long. The CDR3 spells CASSFTTGDEQFF. DNA for the CDR3: TGCGCCAGCAGCTTTACGACGGGAGATGAGCAGTTCTTC. The full variable domain, in which reference TRBV5-1 and TRBJ2-1 provide the parts outside the CDR3, is KAGVTQTPRYLIKTRGQQVTLSCSPISGHRSVSWYQQTPGQGLQFLFEYFSETQRNKGNFPGRFSGRQFSNSRSEMNVSTLELGDSALYLCASSFTTGDEQFFGPGTRLTVL.

V and J are TRBV18 and TRBJ1-1; tentatively, D is TRBD1 (5 bases). CDR3 size: 15 residues. The germline V gene has CDR1 KGHSH and CDR2 LQKENI. Trimming cost V 2 bases and J 1 base, with 11 bases left between them. CDR3 in amino acids: CASSPNRNANTEAFF. CDR3 coding DNA: TGTGCCAGCTCACCAAACAGGAACGCGAACACTGAAGCTTTCTTT.

This clone was recorded once. The chain couples TRBV6-5 to TRBJ2-5; TRBD2 agrees at 11 bases. Per the germline V gene, CDR1 is MNHEY and CDR2 is SVGAGI. The CDR3 is 15 residues long. V lost 0 bases and J lost 5; bases outside the gene matches: 2. CDR3 loop: CASSYSSGRAETQYF. CDR3 nucleotides: TGTGCCAGCAGTTACTCTAGCGGGAGGGCCGAGACCCAGTACTTC.

This chain connects TRBV28 to TRBJ1-1; D gene ambiguous. In germline, CDR1 is MDHEN, CDR2 SYDVKM. The CDR3 spans 13 residues. V dropped 6 bases and J dropped 8 bases, with 16 bases sitting between them. CDR3 loop: CASSALFPPEAFF. Written as DNA, the CDR3 is TGTGCCAGCAGCGCCTTGTTCCCTCCCGAAGCTTTCTTT.

The rearrangement links TRBV28 to TRBJ1-2; perhaps TRBD1 as D (6 bases). V lost 5 bases and J 4 bases, leaving 14 bases between the germline ends. The CDR3 spans 14 residues. Germline V gene data show CDR1 as MDHEN and CDR2 as SYDVKM. In DNA, the CDR3 is TGTGCCAGCAGTCAACAGGGTCCCTCCTATGGCTACACCTTC. Translating gives CASSQQGPSYGYTF.